Described below is a single T cell receptor (beta chain) sequence and its context. The method was immunoSEQ multiplex PCR; TCRdb's version includes in-frame clones alone and lacks a portion of them. The repertoire holds about 230,000 clones, less than 85% seen once, with less than 2% in the top ten. V gave up 5 bases and J gave up 8 bases; unmatched junction bases: 7. This CDR3 spans 13 amino acids. The germline gives CDR1 SGHTA, CDR2 FQGNSA. This sample was included in a study of blood T cell repertoires in COVID-19. Input material: PBMCs or T cells enriched from blood (not recorded which). This TCR came from a man in his 60s who had recovered from COVID-19. The chain couples TRBV7-2 to TRBJ1-2; 8 bases fit TRBD1. Here the CDR3 reads CASSPDWTGGYTF. Written as DNA, the CDR3 is TGTGCCAGCAGCCCGGACTGGACAGGGGGCTACACCTTC.